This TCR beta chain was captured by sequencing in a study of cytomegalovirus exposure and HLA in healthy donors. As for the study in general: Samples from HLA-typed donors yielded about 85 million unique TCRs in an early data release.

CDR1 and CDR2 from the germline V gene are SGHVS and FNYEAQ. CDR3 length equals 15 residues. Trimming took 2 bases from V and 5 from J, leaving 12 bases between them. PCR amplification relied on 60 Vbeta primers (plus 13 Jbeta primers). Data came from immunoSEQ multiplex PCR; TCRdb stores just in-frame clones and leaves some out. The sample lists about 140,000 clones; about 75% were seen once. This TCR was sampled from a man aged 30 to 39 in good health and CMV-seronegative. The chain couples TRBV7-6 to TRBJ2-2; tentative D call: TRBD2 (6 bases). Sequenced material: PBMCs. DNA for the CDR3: TGTGCCAGCAGCTTAAACGTAGCGGCGACCGGGGAGCTGTTTTTT. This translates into CASSLNVAATGELFF.